This TCR beta chain emerged from a study of T cells in Graves' hyperthyroidism and ophthalmopathy. General study results and limits: Researchers found most expanded thyroid clonotypes above 0.001 in blood as well.

Patients having uncontrolled infection, another autoimmune disease, pregnancy or lactation were not included. PBMCs were collected from an approximately 10 ml volume of fresh peripheral blood. A word on this clonotype: Its cognate antigen is unknown.

Amplification yielded TCR beta CDR3 regions, with RNA transcripts as the source. In the first-round RT-PCR of the TCR CDR3, the HTBI primer set was used. TCRdb called the multiplex PCR reads again in MiXCR, with one record for every CDR3 protein. The sample has fewer than 650,000 distinct CDR3 sequences; about 14% are singletons. The receptor was derived from a young woman with Graves' hyperthyroidism that later progressed to Graves' ophthalmopathy. The sequenced sample consisted of blood.

Written as DNA, the CDR3 is TGTGCCTGGAGTGGGGCTAACAGGGGCGGCTACACCTTC. Protein: CAWSGANRGGYTF. J is TRBJ1-2 and V is TRBV30; 7 bases are a match to TRBD1. CDR3 length: 13 amino acids. Trimming took 1 base from V and 8 from J; bases not matched to a gene: 7. From germline, CDR1 is GTSNPN and CDR2 SVGIG (reference sequence).